The clone carrying this T cell receptor (beta chain) was observed a few times. The antigen remains unidentified. The data originate from a study of regulatory T cells in long-lasting Graves disease. Broader study findings: For persistent Graves' patients, TCR diversity was lower than for newly diagnosed ones.

Time point indicated: newly diagnosed GD, antithyroid drugs for less than 3 months. The TCR library used RNA extracted from PBMCs. Patient provenance is recorded as an endocrinology department in Xi'an, China. Arm-PCR of CDR3 regions and iRepertoire HTBI primers were the basis on which TCR beta libraries were built. Using its own MiXCR run on the multiplex PCR reads, TCRdb lists one record per CDR3 protein. The table lists approximately 400,000 distinct CDR3 sequences, about 15% of them singletons. Per the germline V gene, CDR1 is SEHNR and CDR2 is FQNEAQ (reference sequence). The CDR3 covers 17 residues. Trimming stripped 5 bases from V and 4 bases from J, with 22 bases between. This sample was shared with a second study, whose subject was T cells in Graves' hyperthyroidism and ophthalmopathy. From that study: Using the HTBI primer set, a first-round RT-PCR was run on the TCR CDR3.

The chain has TRBV7-9 and TRBJ2-3, with D perhaps TRBD1 (5 bases). The TCR originated in a woman aged 25 to 39 with Graves disease. The sample here was peripheral blood mononuclear cells (PBMCs), taken at new diagnosis, from a patient treated with antithyroid drugs. The CDR3 spells CASSLDMGRIGPDTQYF. For the CDR3, the DNA is TGTGCCAGCAGCCTAGACATGGGGCGGATAGGTCCAGATACGCAGTATTTT.